A selection of T cell receptor beta chains follows, all from one sample in a study of T cells in Graves' hyperthyroidism and ophthalmopathy. TCRdb analysed the multiplex PCR reads with MiXCR anew, one entry per CDR3 protein. The sample comprises about 290,000 distinct CDR3 sequences, roughly 15% of which are singletons, and more than 7.5% rests with the top ten. Sequenced: blood. The receptors originated from a woman aged 25 to 39 with Graves' hyperthyroidism that later progressed to Graves' ophthalmopathy. Each CDR3 is given with its conserved first and last residue. The D gene is left open where the match is weak. Size is stated for part of the rows, as once, few or many counts, or as a class when the clone is expanded.

j_gene: TRBJ2-2
v_gene: TRBV7-3
d_gene: NA
abundance: few
CDR3aa: CASRQLLGGLAELFF
CDR3nt: TGTGCCAGCAGACAACTTCTAGGGGGGCTGGCGGAGCTGTTTTTT

j_gene: TRBJ2-5
v_gene: TRBV6-1
d_gene: NA
abundance: few
CDR3aa: CASSEVTDLGYETQYF
CDR3nt: TGTGCCAGCAGTGAGGTGACAGACCTCGGGTACGAGACCCAGTACTTC

j_gene: TRBJ1-2
v_gene: TRBV28
d_gene: NA
abundance: many
CDR3aa: CAGSFRPANTF
CDR3nt: TGTGCCGGATCTTTCCGGCCTGCCAACACCTTC

j_gene: TRBJ2-5
v_gene: TRBV11-2
d_gene: NA
abundance: many
CDR3aa: CASSRPSAGQETQYF
CDR3nt: TGTGCCAGCAGCCGCCCATCCGCGGGACAAGAGACCCAGTACTTC

j_gene: TRBJ2-5
v_gene: TRBV7-6
d_gene: NA
abundance: few
CDR3aa: CASSHLETAKETQYF
CDR3nt: TGTGCCAGCAGCCACCTGGAAACCGCCAAAGAGACCCAGTACTTC

j_gene: TRBJ2-1
v_gene: TRBV6-2/TRBV6-3
d_gene: NA
abundance: many
CDR3aa: CASSSAGSSNLNEQFF
CDR3nt: TGTGCCAGCAGTTCCGCGGGAAGCTCAAACCTCAATGAGCAGTTCTTC

j_gene: TRBJ1-2
v_gene: TRBV7-9
d_gene: NA
abundance: few
CDR3aa: CASSLGLTVHGYTF
CDR3nt: TGTGCCAGCAGCTTAGGGCTGACAGTCCATGGCTACACCTTC

j_gene: TRBJ2-3
v_gene: TRBV12-5
d_gene: NA
abundance: NA
CDR3aa: CASGLNTDTQYF
CDR3nt: TGTGCTAGTGGTTTAAACACAGATACGCAGTATTTT

j_gene: TRBJ2-3
v_gene: TRBV7-8
d_gene: TRBD2
abundance: many
CDR3aa: CASRPPLGETSGRAPDTQYF
CDR3nt: TGTGCCAGCAGACCCCCCCTAGGGGAAACTAGCGGGAGGGCCCCAGATACGCAGTATTTT

j_gene: TRBJ1-2
v_gene: TRBV10-3
d_gene: NA
abundance: many
CDR3aa: CAISEGVRTNYGYTF
CDR3nt: TGTGCCATCAGTGAGGGCGTGAGAACTAACTATGGCTACACCTTC

j_gene: TRBJ2-7
v_gene: TRBV20-1
d_gene: NA
abundance: NA
CDR3aa: CSARDFLHSYEQYF
CDR3nt: TGCAGTGCTAGGGACTTCCTCCACTCCTACGAGCAGTACTTC

j_gene: TRBJ2-3
v_gene: TRBV20-1
d_gene: NA
abundance: many
CDR3aa: CSGHPGLTDTQYF
CDR3nt: TGCAGTGGCCACCCGGGTCTCACAGATACGCAGTATTTT

j_gene: TRBJ2-4
v_gene: TRBV5-6
d_gene: NA
abundance: few
CDR3aa: CASSLVGEGPKNIQYF
CDR3nt: TGTGCCAGCAGCTTGGTAGGGGAAGGGCCCAAAAACATTCAGTACTTC